A selection of T cell receptor beta chains follows, all from one sample in a study of cytomegalovirus exposure and HLA in healthy donors. Generated by immunoSEQ multiplex PCR, the TCRdb table keeps only in-frame clones and is missing some. Among 100,000 or so clones listed, roughly 73% were seen once. The sample was PBMCs. Every receptor here comes from a man aged 35-49 years in good health and CMV-seronegative. The CDR3 runs from the conserved cysteine through the conserved F or W. A D gene is named only where the DNA matches it firmly. Not all rows give a size; the values are once, few, many and, for expanded clones, a class.

CASSRLRGRCNQPQHF TGTGCCAGCAGTAGATTGAGAGGGAGGTGCAATCAGCCCCAGCATTTT TRBV25-1 . 16 . TRBJ1-5
CASSYSGLGFFEQYF TGTGCCAGCAGTTACTCTGGACTGGGGTTTTTCGAGCAGTACTTC TRBV6-5 . 15 . TRBJ2-7
CAWSLQANYGYTF TGTGCCTGGAGTCTACAGGCGAACTATGGCTACACCTTC TRBV30 . 13 . TRBJ1-2
CASSLYRGSQYF TGTGCCAGCAGTTTATACAGGGGCTCGCAGTATTTT TRBV27 TRBD1 12 . TRBJ2-3
CASSFPGMISNEQYF TGTGCCAGCAGCTTCCCCGGGATGATATCCAACGAGCAGTACTTC TRBV5-4 . 15 . TRBJ2-7
CASSLYQPGPEGEKLFF TGTGCCAGCAGCTTGTACCAACCGGGTCCCGAGGGTGAAAAACTGTTTTTT TRBV5-6 . 17 . TRBJ1-4
CASSPRGGSNQPQHF TGTGCCAGCAGCCCCCGGGGAGGGAGCAATCAGCCCCAGCATTTT TRBV7-9 . 15 few TRBJ1-5
CAWSGQTYRAFF TGTGCCTGGTCCGGTCAAACCTACCGAGCTTTCTTT TRBV30 . 12 . TRBJ1-1
CASSYKRGGRETQYF TGTGCCAGCAGTTACAAGCGGGGGGGCCGAGAGACCCAGTACTTC TRBV6-5 TRBD2 15 . TRBJ2-5
CASTLWGTGGARNSPLHF TGTGCCAGCACCCTGTGGGGGACAGGGGGCGCGCGGAATTCACCCCTCCACTTT TRBV7-2 TRBD1 18 once TRBJ1-6
CAISEFYDSYEQYF TGTGCCATCAGTGAGTTCTATGACAGCTACGAGCAGTACTTC TRBV10-3 . 14 . TRBJ2-7
CASSLGRSTDTQYF TGTGCCAGCAGCTTGGGGCGGTCCACAGATACGCAGTATTTT TRBV11-3 . 14 once TRBJ2-3
CASRRGEGAYGYTF TGTGCCAGCCGGCGGGGTGAGGGGGCCTATGGCTACACCTTC TRBV2 TRBD1 14 . TRBJ1-2
CASSPRAYHYEQYF TGTGCCAGCAGCCCCCGAGCTTACCACTACGAGCAGTACTTC TRBV7-9 . 14 once TRBJ2-7
CASSVEETQYF TGTGCCAGCTCAGTCGAAGAGACCCAGTACTTC TRBV18 . 11 . TRBJ2-5
CASSSEWGEQETQYF TGTGCCAGCAGCTCCGAATGGGGGGAGCAAGAGACCCAGTACTTC TRBV5-4 . 15 . TRBJ2-5
CASSLGQGAHSTDTQYF TGCGCCAGCAGCTTGGGACAGGGGGCGCATAGCACAGATACGCAGTATTTT TRBV5-1 TRBD1 17 . TRBJ2-3
CASRAGTATDTQYF TGTGCCAGCAGAGCCGGGACAGCGACAGATACGCAGTATTTT TRBV7-9 TRBD1 14 . TRBJ2-3
CASSARDRYNEQFF TGTGCCAGCAGTGCGCGGGACAGATACAATGAGCAGTTCTTC TRBV25-1 . 14 . TRBJ2-1
CAGSPTGVGRSSPLHF TGCGCCGGCAGCCCTACAGGGGTGGGGCGAAGTTCACCCCTCCACTTT TRBV5-1 TRBD1 16 once TRBJ1-6
CASSFGQREQYF TGTGCCAGCAGTTTCGGACAGCGCGAGCAGTACTTC TRBV6-5 . 12 . TRBJ2-7
CASSPDRGLYNEQFF TGCGCCAGCAGCCCCGACAGGGGGCTGTACAATGAGCAGTTCTTC TRBV5-1 TRBD1 15 . TRBJ2-1
CASSEDEVGAETQYF TGTGCCAGCAGTGAGGATGAGGTAGGGGCGGAGACCCAGTACTTC TRBV2 . 15 . TRBJ2-5
CASRWGDQPQHF TGTGCCAGCAGATGGGGGGATCAGCCCCAGCATTTT TRBV2 . 12 . TRBJ1-5
CSAASGGEPDTQYF TGCAGCGCCGCTAGCGGGGGGGAACCAGATACGCAGTATTTT TRBV29-1 TRBD2 14 . TRBJ2-3
CASSEQGGNTEAFF TGTGCCAGCAGTGAACAGGGGGGGAACACTGAAGCTTTCTTT TRBV6-1 TRBD1 14 many TRBJ1-1
CASSLAAAKGGYTF TGCGCCAGCAGCTTGGCAGCGGCCAAGGGCGGCTACACCTTC TRBV5-1 . 14 . TRBJ1-2
CASSLGGTGDYYGYTF TGTGCCAGCAGCTTAGGGGGGACAGGGGACTACTATGGCTACACCTTC TRBV7-2 TRBD1 16 . TRBJ1-2
CASSFPAGGTTGELFF TGTGCCAGCAGCTTCCCTGCGGGGGGCACCACCGGGGAGCTGTTTTTT TRBV7-9 TRBD2 16 . TRBJ2-2
CASSLQGVYEQYF TGTGCCAGCTCCTTACAGGGGGTCTACGAGCAGTACTTC TRBV18 TRBD1 13 . TRBJ2-7
CASSVTGGVTDTQYF TGTGCCAGCAGTGTGACAGGGGGGGTCACAGATACGCAGTATTTT TRBV28 TRBD1 15 . TRBJ2-3
CASSYEQGATSEAFF TGTGCCAGCAGCTACGAACAGGGGGCCACGTCTGAAGCTTTCTTT TRBV7-6 TRBD1 15 . TRBJ1-1
CASSPPTGGYQETQYF TGTGCCAGCTCACCCCCGACAGGGGGATACCAAGAGACCCAGTACTTC TRBV18 TRBD1 16 . TRBJ2-5
CASSPGLAGDGEQYF TGTGCCAGCAGCCCAGGACTAGCGGGGGACGGCGAGCAGTACTTC TRBV7-8 TRBD2 15 . TRBJ2-7
CASSYSGGHPNYGYTF TGTGCCAGCAGTTACTCGGGGGGGCATCCTAACTATGGCTACACCTTC TRBV6-5 . 16 . TRBJ1-2
CASSPGQISNYGYTF TGTGCCAGCTCACCAGGACAGATTTCTAACTATGGCTACACCTTC TRBV18 . 15 . TRBJ1-2
CASSQDPTDRGSFENTIYF TGTGCCAGCAGCCAAGATCCAACGGACAGGGGGTCGTTCGAAAACACCATATATTTT TRBV4-2 TRBD1 19 . TRBJ1-3
CSVDPDRGPNEQFF TGCAGCGTTGATCCGGACAGGGGGCCCAATGAGCAGTTCTTC TRBV29-1 TRBD1 14 . TRBJ2-1
CASSPAGGETQYF TGTGCCAGCAGTCCGGCGGGAGGAGAGACCCAGTACTTC TRBV27 TRBD2 13 . TRBJ2-5
CASSETVNTEAFF TGTGCCAGCAGCGAAACAGTGAACACTGAAGCTTTCTTT TRBV9 . 13 . TRBJ1-1
CASSTWAGGYSNQPQHF TGTGCCAGCAGCACTTGGGCAGGGGGCTATAGCAATCAGCCCCAGCATTTT TRBV5-6 TRBD1 17 . TRBJ1-5
CASSLSGSRMDSAIF TGTGCCAGCAGTTTGTCGGGCTCCCGAATGGACTCTGCAATCTTC TRBV28 . 15 . TRBJ2-7